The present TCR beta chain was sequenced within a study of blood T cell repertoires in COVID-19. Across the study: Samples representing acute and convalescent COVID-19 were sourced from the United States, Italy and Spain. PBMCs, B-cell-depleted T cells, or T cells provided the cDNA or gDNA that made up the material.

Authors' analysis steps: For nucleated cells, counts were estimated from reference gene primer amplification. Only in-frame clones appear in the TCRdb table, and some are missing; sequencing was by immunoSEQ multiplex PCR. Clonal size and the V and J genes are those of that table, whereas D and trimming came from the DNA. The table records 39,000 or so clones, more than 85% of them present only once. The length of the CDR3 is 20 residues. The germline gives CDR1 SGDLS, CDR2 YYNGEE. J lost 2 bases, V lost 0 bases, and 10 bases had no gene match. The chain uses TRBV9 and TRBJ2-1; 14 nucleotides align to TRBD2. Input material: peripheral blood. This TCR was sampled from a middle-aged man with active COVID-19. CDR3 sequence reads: CASSVGVGTSGSIAYNEQFF. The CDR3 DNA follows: TGTGCCAGCAGCGTAGGGGTGGGGACTAGCGGGAGTATCGCCTACAATGAGCAGTTCTTC. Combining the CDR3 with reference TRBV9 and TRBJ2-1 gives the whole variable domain DSGVTQTPKHLITATGQRVTLRCSPRSGDLSVYWYQQSLDQGLQFLIQYYNGEERAKGNILERFSAQQFPDLHSELNLSSLELGDSALYFCASSVGVGTSGSIAYNEQFFGPGTRLTVL.